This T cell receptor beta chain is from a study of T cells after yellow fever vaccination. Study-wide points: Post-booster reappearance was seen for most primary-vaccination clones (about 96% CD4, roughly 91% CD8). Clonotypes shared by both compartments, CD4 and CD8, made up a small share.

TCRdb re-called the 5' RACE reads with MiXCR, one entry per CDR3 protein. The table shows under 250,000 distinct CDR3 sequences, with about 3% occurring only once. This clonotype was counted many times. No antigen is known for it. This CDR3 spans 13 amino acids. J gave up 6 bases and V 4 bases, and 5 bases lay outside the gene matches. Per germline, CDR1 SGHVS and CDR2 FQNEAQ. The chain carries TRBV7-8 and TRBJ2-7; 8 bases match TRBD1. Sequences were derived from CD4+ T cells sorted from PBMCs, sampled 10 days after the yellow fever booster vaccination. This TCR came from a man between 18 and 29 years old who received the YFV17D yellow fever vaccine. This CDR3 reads CASSSRTGREQYV. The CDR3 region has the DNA TGTGCCAGCAGCTCCCGGACAGGGCGCGAGCAGTACGTC.